Sequencing of this T cell receptor beta chain was carried out in a study of T-cell reconstitution after alpha-beta-depleted transplantation in children (dated by TCRdb to 2016 to 2017). Study-level background: Using TCR repertoire profiling, the study followed T-cell immune reconstitution in a quantitative way in children after TCRalphabeta/CD19-depleted allogeneic hematopoietic cell transplantation. What the work shows at the level of the full study, not this receptor alone: In some patients, high TCRbeta diversity at day 60 was attributed to recipient T cells and intrathymic progenitors that had survived conditioning. About two months after transplant, the apparently early recovery of alphabetaT-cell counts reportedly depended on just several hundred clones that had expanded rapidly and came from non-depleted graft cells. Hyperexpanded clone frequencies declined over subsequent months; after one year, T-cell counts and TCRbeta diversity were mostly attributed to newly produced T cells.

The CDR3 spans 12 residues, from the cysteine through the phenylalanine. The entry retains the CDR3 DNA only, 36 bases that are in frame from base 1. V is shortened by 4 bases, J by 5 bases, and the region joining them spans 6 bases. Libraries were constructed by PCR. Sequencing relied on an Illumina HiSeq 2500. TCR libraries were prepared with molecular barcoding, using unique molecular identifiers to normalize TCRbeta repertoire quantification. TCRdb reprocessing: public reads trimmed at Q25 with fastp, clones called with MiXCR, in-frame beta chains kept. Every distinct CDR3 protein forms one entry, paired with its most common genes and DNA. The sample contains about 540,000 distinct CDR3 sequences, 20% to 30% of them found a single time. The ten largest clonotypes hold just over 35% of the sample. The meaning of the sample's treatment or condition label: allogeneic hematopoietic cell transplantation with graft depleted of TCRalphabeta T cells and CD19 B cells. The children who served as transplant recipients had been given grafts of TCRalphabeta/CD19-depleted allogeneic hematopoietic cells.

A word on this clonotype: Which antigen it targets is not known. No per-base quality is available; no much larger clone lies one base away.

The specimen comprised PBMCs, sampled before TCRalphabeta/CD19-depleted stem cell transplant. The rearranged chain carries TRBV12-3 or TRBV12-4 and TRBJ1-5, with the D gene not clear enough to name. The clonotype comes from a boy under three years old with Wiskott-Aldrich syndrome, due to receive a stem cell transplant. The DNA sequence reads TGTGCCAGCAGTTACTCCTATCAGCCCCAGCATTTT. The encoded protein is CASSYSYQPQHF.